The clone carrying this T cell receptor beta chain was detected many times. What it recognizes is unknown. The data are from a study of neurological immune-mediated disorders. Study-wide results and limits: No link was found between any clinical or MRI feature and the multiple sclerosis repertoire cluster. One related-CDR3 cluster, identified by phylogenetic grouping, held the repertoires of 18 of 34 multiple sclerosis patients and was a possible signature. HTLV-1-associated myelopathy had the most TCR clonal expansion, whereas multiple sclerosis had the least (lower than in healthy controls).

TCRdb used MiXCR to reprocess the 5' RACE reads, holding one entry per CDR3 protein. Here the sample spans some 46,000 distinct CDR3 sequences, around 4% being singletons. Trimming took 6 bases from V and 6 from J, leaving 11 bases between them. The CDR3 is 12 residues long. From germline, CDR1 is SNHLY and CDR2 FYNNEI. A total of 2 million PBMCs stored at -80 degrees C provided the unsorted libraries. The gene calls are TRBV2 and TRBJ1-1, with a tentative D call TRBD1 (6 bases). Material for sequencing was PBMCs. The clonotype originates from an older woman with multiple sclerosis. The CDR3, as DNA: TGTGCCAGCAGGCAGGGGTTGGCTGAAGCTTTCTTT. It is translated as CASRQGLAEAFF.